The 18 T cell receptor beta chains below were found in one sample sequenced in a study of cytomegalovirus exposure and HLA in healthy donors. Researchers ran the PCR with 60 Vbeta and 13 Jbeta primers. The assay was immunoSEQ multiplex PCR, and TCRdb's table has in-frame clones only and misses some. The sample has 90,000 or so clones; 82% are singletons. The sequencing input was PBMCs. The origin of the receptors is a man aged 25-45 years in good health and CMV-seropositive.

The CDR3 loop reads CASSYSGQGSARPLHF. The CDR3 DNA sequence: TGTGCCAGCAGTTACTCCGGACAGGGGTCCGCGAGGCCCCTCCACTTT. The chain couples TRBV6-5 to TRBJ1-6; 9 bases line up with TRBD1. J gave up 13 bases and V 0 bases, and 10 bases lay outside the gene matches. The CDR3 loop spans 16 amino acids. The germline V gene encodes CDR1 MNHEY and CDR2 SVGAGI.

The V and J genes are TRBV6-1 and TRBJ2-5; D is perhaps TRBD1 (5 bases). This CDR3 spans 14 amino acids. The V and J ends lost 6 bases and 3 bases respectively, with 14 bases between them. Germline CDR1 MNHNS, CDR2 SASEGT. The CDR3 nucleotides read TGTGCCAGCAGGAGGTCGGCAGGGAAAGAGACCCAGTACTTC. It specifies CASRRSAGKETQYF.

The chain uses TRBV20-1 and TRBJ1-1; the D is unclear. This CDR3 comprises 11 residues. V gave up 3 bases and J gave up 7 bases, with 9 bases separating them. Germline CDR1 reads DFQATT; CDR2 reads SNEGSKA (reference sequence). The CDR3 loop reads CSARRKDEAFF. DNA of the CDR3: TGCAGTGCTAGGCGGAAGGATGAAGCTTTCTTT.

The chain combines TRBV28 with TRBJ1-5; maybe TRBD1 (5 bases). There are 14 residues in the CDR3. The germline V gene encodes CDR1 MDHEN and CDR2 SYDVKM. With 6 bases removed from V and 4 bases from J, the gap between germline ends came to 13 bases. CDR3 residues: CASRSRQPNQPQHF. In nucleotides, the CDR3 is TGTGCCAGCAGATCTCGACAGCCTAATCAGCCCCAGCATTTT.

This CDR3 reads CASSTTGHTEAFF. The DNA for the CDR3 is TGTGCCAGTAGTACAACAGGACACACTGAAGCTTTCTTT. The rearrangement joins TRBV19 to TRBJ1-1, with D possibly TRBD1 on 5 matching bases. Germline-derived CDR1 and CDR2 are LNHDA and SQIVND (reference sequence). The CDR3 is 13 residues long. V dropped 4 bases and J dropped 3 bases, with 9 bases sitting between them.

This chain connects TRBV4-3 to TRBJ1-2; D gene unclear. V lost 0 bases and J lost 4, with 12 bases in between. The length of the CDR3 is 15 residues. Per germline, CDR1 LGHNA and CDR2 YSLEER. The CDR3 sequence is CASSQDQTARYGYTF. The CDR3 DNA reads as TGCGCCAGCAGCCAAGATCAAACAGCCCGCTATGGCTACACCTTC.

The V gene is TRBV27, the J gene TRBJ1-1; D gene unclear. Germline loops: CDR1 MNHEY, CDR2 SMNVEV (reference sequence). This CDR3 contains 12 residues. Trimming shortened V by 4 bases and J by 1 base, and 4 bases separated the two germline ends. The CDR3 DNA follows: TGTGCCAGCAGTTCGGGGAACACTGAAGCTTTCTTT. Protein: CASSSGNTEAFF.

This chain joins TRBV5-6 and TRBJ2-7; possibly TRBD2 for D (5 bases). From germline, CDR1 is SGHDT and CDR2 YYEEEE. The CDR3 totals 14 residues. Trimming cost V 0 bases and J 4 bases, with 11 bases left between them. The chain's CDR3 is CASSLAGLLYEQYF. The DNA for the CDR3 is TGTGCCAGCAGCTTGGCAGGACTGCTTTACGAGCAGTACTTC.

This rearrangement joins TRBV28 to TRBJ1-5, with 8 bases that match TRBD1. V dropped 4 bases and J dropped 3; count of bases not matched to a gene: 11. Germline V lookup: CDR1 MDHEN, CDR2 SYDVKM. The CDR3 loop spans 17 amino acids. For the CDR3, the DNA is TGTGCCAGCAGTTCGCCGACAGGGGAGTCCGACAATCAGCCCCAGCATTTT. Translating it yields CASSSPTGESDNQPQHF.

V usage is TRBV29-1 and J usage is TRBJ2-4; a weak D match, TRBD2 (6 bases). Germline V gene data show CDR1 as SQVTM and CDR2 as ANQGSEA. The CDR3 runs to 18 residues. The V and J ends lost 6 bases and 0 bases respectively, with 24 bases between them. DNA of the CDR3: TGCAGCGTCTGCCTTGAAAGGGGCGGGATTCTAGCCAAAAACATTCAGTACTTC. This gives the protein CSVCLERGGILAKNIQYF.

The CDR3 loop is CSVEPYPNEQFF. DNA for the CDR3: TGCAGCGTTGAACCCTACCCCAATGAGCAGTTCTTC. The V and J genes are TRBV29-1 and TRBJ2-1, with D unclear. Between the trimmed V and J ends, which lost 2 bases and 6 bases, there was a span of 8 bases. The germline CDR1 and CDR2 sequences are SQVTM and ANQGSEA. This CDR3 contains 12 residues.

V gene TRBV6-6 combines with J gene TRBJ2-7, with a weak D call TRBD1 (6 bases). The CDR3 contains 15 residues. The germline CDR1 and CDR2 sequences are MNHNY and SVGAGI (reference sequence). V shed 1 base and J shed 2 bases, with 12 bases lying between them. CDR3 sequence: CASSYYPRTAYEQYF. As DNA, the CDR3 is TGTGCCAGCAGTTACTACCCCCGGACAGCCTACGAGCAGTACTTC.

This clone is a singleton in its sample. V usage is TRBV11-2 and J usage is TRBJ2-4; the D gene is possibly TRBD2 (6 bases). The CDR3 extends over 16 amino acids. Germline V gives CDR1 SGHAT, CDR2 FQNNGV. V lost 4 bases, J lost 0 bases, and 13 bases lay in between. CDR3 DNA sequence: TGTGCCAGCAGCTCCCGGGACTCCCTAGCCAAAAACATTCAGTACTTC. Translated, it gives CASSSRDSLAKNIQYF.

The rearrangement joins TRBV18 to TRBJ2-2; D might be TRBD2 (5 bases). The V gene lost 3 bases and the J gene lost 2 bases, with 10 bases spanning the gap. This CDR3 has 15 residues. Germline V lookup: CDR1 KGHSH, CDR2 LQKENI. The CDR3 nucleotides are TGTGCCAGCTCACCCACCCGGGAAAACACCGGGGAGCTGTTTTTT. It codes for CASSPTRENTGELFF.

This sequence joins TRBV19 and TRBJ2-7; TRBD2 matches 7 bases. Germline CDR1 LNHDA, CDR2 SQIVND (reference sequence). This CDR3 is built from 17 residues. Unmatched junction bases numbered 20, after V lost 7 bases and J lost 5 bases. The CDR3 spells CASTSSAVAGVSHEQYF. DNA of the CDR3: TGTGCCAGTACCTCCTCGGCGGTTGCGGGAGTTTCCCACGAGCAGTACTTC.

The chain uses TRBV12-5 and TRBJ2-1; 11 nucleotides match TRBD2. The germline V gene has CDR1 LGHNT and CDR2 FRNRAP. The V segment lost 0 bases and the J segment 2 bases; nucleotides outside the gene matches: 6. The CDR3 has 18 amino acids. The CDR3 DNA reads as TGTGCTAGTGGTTTGGTACGCGTGACTAGCGGGACCTACAATGAGCAGTTCTTC. Residues: CASGLVRVTSGTYNEQFF.

In DNA, the CDR3 is TGTGCCAGAAGCTTGGGCGGTCCCAGCACTGAAGCTTTCTTT. It translates to CARSLGGPSTEAFF. The J gene is TRBJ1-1, the V gene TRBV5-3; D is ambiguous. TRBV5-3 is reported as an ORF; its role is uncertain. Deletions cut 0 bases from V and 4 bases from J, with 10 bases between. CDR3 length equals 14 residues.

J is TRBJ1-2 and V is TRBV9, with D possibly TRBD1 on 6 matching bases. V lost 0 bases, J lost 0 bases, and 18 bases lay in between. Germline V gene lookup returns CDR1 SGDLS and CDR2 YYNGEE. The CDR3 length is 18 residues. CDR3 region: CASSVGTGGAIANYGYTF. CDR3 DNA: TGTGCCAGCAGCGTAGGGACCGGGGGGGCCATAGCTAACTATGGCTACACCTTC. Looking up the rest from reference TRBV9 and TRBJ1-2 gives the full variable domain: DSGVTQTPKHLITATGQRVTLRCSPRSGDLSVYWYQQSLDQGLQFLIQYYNGEERAKGNILERFSAQQFPDLHSELNLSSLELGDSALYFCASSVGTGGAIANYGYTFGSGTRLTVV.